This record covers a single T cell receptor beta chain. CDR3 length equals 16 residues. The germline gives CDR1 SGHNT, CDR2 YYREEE (reference sequence). J lost 5 bases, V lost 0 bases, and 5 bases had no gene match. The sample comes from a study of technical replicates of blood from a handful of donors. The protocol was immunoSEQ multiplex PCR, while the TCRdb copy is restricted to in-frame clones and leaves out a portion. The sample lists around 83,000 clones; approximately 95% were seen once. The TCR comes from a human donor in good health. The sample was T cells isolated from PBMCs. This chain links TRBV5-4 with TRBJ2-5; 12 bases align to TRBD2. The CDR3 here is CASSLVSSGRAETQYF. CDR3 in DNA: TGTGCCAGCAGCTTGGTTTCTAGCGGGAGGGCGGAGACCCAGTACTTC. The full variable domain, in which reference TRBV5-4 and TRBJ2-5 provide the parts outside the CDR3, is ETGVTQSPTHLIKTRGQQVTLRCSSQSGHNTVSWYQQALGQGPQFIFQYYREEENGRGNFPPRFSGLQFPNYSSELNVNALELDDSALYLCASSLVSSGRAETQYFGPGTRLLVL.